Sequencing of this T cell receptor (beta chain) was carried out in a study of blood T cells in healthy people across ages. Background on the study: Capture via template switching afforded approximately one barcoded beta molecule per two T cells.

This clonotype was detected a few times. Its antigen remains unknown. Next came a second PCR, run for about 7 to 12 cycles, which used a sample-barcoded 5' primer along with a J-beta primer mix. Each cDNA molecule, via a template-switch adaptor with 12 random nucleotides, was tagged. TCRdb re-called the 5' RACE reads through MiXCR, storing one row per CDR3 protein. Among around 870,000 distinct CDR3 sequences listed, under 30% were seen once. This CDR3 is 8 amino acids long. CDR1 and CDR2 from the germline V gene are SGHTA and FQGNSA. V was cut by 4 bases and J by 18 bases, with 4 bases left in between. Study findings and constraints: Roughly linear age-related decline in beta diversity appeared, significant by age approximately 41. PBMCs left unsorted prevented a conclusive naive versus antigen-experienced comparison.

The sample taken for sequencing was blood. The V and J genes are TRBV7-2 and TRBJ2-6; unclear D gene. The TCR originated in a woman over 75 in good health. This CDR3 reads CASSSGTF. The CDR3 DNA reads as TGTGCCAGCAGCTCCGGGACTTTC.